This T cell receptor beta chain was captured by sequencing in a study of T cell responses to AZD1222 COVID-19 vaccine. Comment on this clone: What it recognizes is unknown.

This CDR3 contains 15 residues. The ends lost 3 bases at V and 4 bases at J; junction bases unmatched: 4. Looked up from germline, CDR1 is SGHAT and CDR2 is FQNNGV. Findings of the study overall: Researchers report vaccine-associated CD4 TCRs spanning spike, with dominance at 160-218 and 743-854. The donor cohort was predominantly white British with a female majority, and clonal diversity may have been underestimated. Increases in Spike-specific TCR breadth and depth were seen after two AZD1222 doses. Nearly half of the spike-specific TCRs reportedly recognize variant regions that carry no mutations.

Produced via immunoSEQ multiplex PCR; TCRdb's table is partial and in-frame only. Of about 120,000 clones in the sample, about 86% were seen once. The receptor was derived from an adult in good health. The chain links TRBV11-2 to TRBJ2-2; 8 nucleotides match TRBD1. This material consisted of peripheral blood, taken on day 0 of AZD1222 vaccination. CDR3 sequence reads: CASSLGDRLTGELFF. The CDR3 coding sequence is TGTGCCAGCAGCTTGGGGGACAGGCTCACCGGGGAGCTGTTTTTT.